These 24 T cell receptor beta chains came from one sample sequenced in a study of STAT5B mutations in CD4+ large granular lymphocyte leukemia. Measured with immunoSEQ multiplex PCR; TCRdb has only the in-frame clones, and not every one. The repertoire holds tens of thousands of clones, with 55% to 75% as singletons. The specimen sequenced was CD4+ T cells from blood buffy coats. The receptors derive from a human donor in good health.

The chain has TRBV20-1 and TRBJ1-2; D unresolved. There are 11 residues in the CDR3. The V end lost 1 base, the J end lost 9 bases, and 9 bases lay between the germline ends. Germline CDR1 DFQATT, CDR2 SNEGSKA (reference sequence). The CDR3 loop is CSARGGSSYTF. CDR3 coding DNA: TGCAGTGCTAGAGGAGGGTCTAGCTACACCTTC.

This clone was found a few times. The J gene is TRBJ1-2, the V gene TRBV19; D not certain. The V and J ends lost 4 bases and 1 base respectively, with 10 bases between them. Germline V CDR1 and CDR2: LNHDA, SQIVND (reference sequence). The CDR3 extends over 14 amino acids. The CDR3, as DNA: TGTGCCAGTAGTACAGGACCTAATAACTATGGCTACACCTTC. It codes for CASSTGPNNYGYTF. The complete variable domain, with remaining parts taken from reference TRBV19 and TRBJ1-2, reads DGGITQSPKYLFRKEGQNVTLSCEQNLNHDAMYWYRQDPGQGLRLIYYSQIVNDFQKGDIAEGYSVSREKKESFPLTVTSAQKNPTAFYLCASSTGPNNYGYTFGSGTRLTVV.

The chain recombines TRBV6-5 with TRBJ1-5, with TRBD1 as a possible D gene (5 bases). Per germline, CDR1 MNHEY and CDR2 SVGAGI. V lost 9 bases to trimming and J lost 6 bases, with 15 bases between them. This CDR3 contains 13 residues. The CDR3, as DNA: TGTGCCAGTCGTCGGGGGTCCGGTCAGCCCCAGCATTTT. As protein: CASRRGSGQPQHF.

This sequence joins TRBV15 and TRBJ1-1; D might be TRBD1 (5 bases). The V end was cut by 1 base, the J end by 4 bases, with 7 bases between. The CDR3 extends over 13 amino acids. Germline assignment: CDR1 LNHNV and CDR2 YYDKDF (reference sequence). The CDR3 loop is CATSRGQGTEAFF. The CDR3 DNA reads TGTGCCACCAGCAGAGGGCAGGGCACTGAAGCTTTCTTT.

A few counts support this clone. J is TRBJ1-4 and V is TRBV28, with 8 bases lining up with TRBD1. CDR1 and CDR2 (germline): MDHEN, SYDVKM. CDR3 length: 15 amino acids. After removal of 5 bases from V and 4 bases from J, the junction contained 6 bases not matched to a gene. The CDR3 nucleotides are TGTGCCAGCAGTACCGGACAGGGAAGTAATGAAAAACTGTTTTTT. Protein: CASSTGQGSNEKLFF.

The rearrangement uses TRBV7-2 and TRBJ1-2, with 10 bases aligning to TRBD1. V shed 5 bases, J shed 10 bases, and the junction held 13 bases outside the gene matches. Germline V gives CDR1 SGHTA, CDR2 FQGNSA. This CDR3 has 15 amino acids. The CDR3 region has the DNA TGTGCCAGCAGCCCTGTTACCGGGACAGGGGAATTCTACACCTTC. Its translation is CASSPVTGTGEFYTF. Complete variable domain (other parts from reference TRBV7-2 and TRBJ1-2): GAGVSQSPSNKVTEKGKDVELRCDPISGHTALYWYRQSLGQGLEFLIYFQGNSAPDKSGLPSDRFSAERTGGSVSTLTIQRTQQEDSAVYLCASSPVTGTGEFYTFGSGTRLTVV.

This chain connects TRBV19 to TRBJ2-1; TRBD2 agrees at 10 bases. With 8 bases clipped from V and 8 bases from J, the junction kept 9 bases outside the gene matches. The CDR3 is 14 residues long. Germline CDR1 and CDR2: LNHDA and SQIVND (reference sequence). The CDR3 is CASESGGASYEQFF. CDR3 nucleotides: TGTGCCAGTGAAAGCGGGGGGGCCTCATATGAGCAGTTCTTC.

The V call is TRBV7-3, the J call TRBJ1-1; TRBD1 aligns across 7 bases. V shed 4 bases, J shed 2 bases, and the junction held 4 bases outside the gene matches. Germline V gene sequence: CDR1 SGHTA, CDR2 FQGTGA. This CDR3 has 14 residues. CDR3 in amino acids: CASSSQGRNTEAFF. The CDR3, as DNA: TGTGCCAGCAGCTCACAGGGGAGAAACACTGAAGCTTTCTTT. Looking up the rest from reference TRBV7-3 and TRBJ1-1 gives the full variable domain: GAGVSQTPSNKVTEKGKYVELRCDPISGHTALYWYRQSLGQGPEFLIYFQGTGAADDSGLPNDRFFAVRPEGSVSTLKIQRTERGDSAVYLCASSSQGRNTEAFFGQGTRLTVV.

This clone was seen a handful of times. The rearrangement links TRBV19 to TRBJ1-5; TRBD1 matches 7 bases. Germline CDR1 is LNHDA and CDR2 is SQIVND (reference sequence). J lost 0 bases, V lost 4 bases, and 9 bases had no gene match. The CDR3 covers 17 residues. CDR3 nucleotide sequence: TGTGCCAGTAGTAGAAGCTCCGGGACAGCTAGCAATCAGCCCCAGCATTTT. This sequence encodes CASSRSSGTASNQPQHF. Together with reference TRBV19 and TRBJ1-5, the CDR3 gives the full variable domain: DGGITQSPKYLFRKEGQNVTLSCEQNLNHDAMYWYRQDPGQGLRLIYYSQIVNDFQKGDIAEGYSVSREKKESFPLTVTSAQKNPTAFYLCASSRSSGTASNQPQHFGDGTRLSIL.

This clone was observed a handful of times. The CDR3 nucleotides read TGTGCCAGTAGTGAAAGGGGAGGTGGGTTTAATCAGCCCCAGCATTTT. Encoded protein: CASSERGGGFNQPQHF. V usage is TRBV19 and J usage is TRBJ1-5; TRBD1 might be the D (5 bases). Germline V lookup: CDR1 LNHDA, CDR2 SQIVND (reference sequence). The CDR3 sequence is 16 residues long. Trimming took 5 bases from V and 4 from J, leaving 18 bases between them.

This sequence joins TRBV29-1 and TRBJ2-3; perhaps TRBD2 as D (7 bases). The germline V and J ends were trimmed by 7 bases and 1 base, with 15 bases remaining between them. Looked up from germline, CDR1 is SQVTM and CDR2 is ANQGSEA. There are 14 residues in the CDR3. CDR3 in amino acids: CSGDPGGGTDTQYF. The CDR3, as DNA: TGCAGCGGGGATCCGGGGGGCGGCACAGATACGCAGTATTTT.

The chain carries TRBV5-1 and TRBJ1-1; D not certain. V was clipped by 0 bases and J by 4 bases, with 13 bases between them. The CDR3 totals 15 residues. CDR1 and CDR2 from the germline V gene are SGHRS and YFSETQ. CDR3 sequence reads: CASSLGTTIVTEAFF. CDR3 bases: TGCGCCAGCAGCTTGGGGACTACTATTGTCACTGAAGCTTTCTTT.

This rearrangement joins TRBV4-2 to TRBJ1-1, with 10 nucleotides matching TRBD1. CDR3 size: 18 residues. The germline gives CDR1 LGHNA, CDR2 YNFKEQ. J was trimmed by 3 bases and V by 0 bases; bases with no gene match: 10. The chain's CDR3 is CASSQDSLAGQGYTEAFF. CDR3 sequence (DNA): TGTGCCAGCAGCCAAGACTCCCTCGCGGGACAGGGGTACACTGAAGCTTTCTTT.

This sequence joins TRBV5-1 and TRBJ2-3; D is unclear. V lost 2 bases, J lost 2 bases, and 12 bases lay in between. The V gene's germline CDR1 is SGHRS and CDR2 YFSETQ. CDR3 size: 15 residues. The CDR3 loop reads CASSFQQLVTDTQYF. The CDR3, as DNA: TGCGCCAGCAGCTTCCAGCAGTTGGTCACAGATACGCAGTATTTT.

The chain has TRBV11-3 and TRBJ2-1, with 7 bases matching TRBD2. The germline gives CDR1 SGHNT, CDR2 YENEEA. V shed 4 bases and J 8 bases; nucleotides not matched to a gene: 20. This CDR3 is 18 amino acids long. As DNA, the CDR3 is TGTGCCAGCAGCTCTACCTCCGGGACTACCAGAGTCATCGATGAGCAGTTCTTC. Translated: CASSSTSGTTRVIDEQFF.

J is TRBJ2-1 and V is TRBV5-1; D is ambiguous. V lost 0 bases and J lost 8, with 12 bases in between. The V gene's germline CDR1 is SGHRS and CDR2 YFSETQ. This CDR3 is 14 amino acids long. The CDR3 reads CASSLEATWDEQFF. CDR3 sequence (DNA): TGCGCCAGCAGCTTGGAGGCCACATGGGATGAGCAGTTCTTC.

This clone was recorded only once. This chain connects TRBV9 to TRBJ1-6, with TRBD1 identical over 8 bases. V dropped 0 bases and J dropped 10; count of bases not matched to a gene: 6. This CDR3 has 15 amino acids. The germline CDR1 and CDR2 sequences are SGDLS and YYNGEE. CDR3 in DNA: TGTGCCAGCAGCGTAGATTGGACAGGGAGGTCACCCCTCCACTTT. Translated, it gives CASSVDWTGRSPLHF.

The chain carries TRBV6-1 and TRBJ1-2; D might be TRBD1 (6 bases). The CDR3 loop spans 14 amino acids. Germline CDR1 reads MNHNS; CDR2 reads SASEGT. Trimming took 6 bases from V and 0 from J, leaving 11 bases between them. DNA for the CDR3: TGTGCCAGCAGATCAGGGGCAGCTAACTATGGCTACACCTTC. Protein sequence: CASRSGAANYGYTF.

V usage is TRBV15 and J usage is TRBJ2-3; possible D gene TRBD1, 5 bases. CDR3 length: 13 residues. Per the germline V gene, CDR1 is LNHNV and CDR2 is YYDKDF (reference sequence). Trimming shortened V by 8 bases and J by 1 base, and 10 bases separated the two germline ends. CDR3 nucleotides: TGTGCCACCGGGCGGACACGCACAGATACGCAGTATTTT. This sequence encodes CATGRTRTDTQYF.

Only a few counts were recorded for this clone. The rearrangement joins TRBV2 to TRBJ1-6; TRBD1 matches at 9 bases. Germline V CDR1 and CDR2: SNHLY, FYNNEI. Trimming cost V 7 bases and J 7 bases; bases outside gene matches: 5. The CDR3 extends over 14 amino acids. As DNA, the CDR3 is TGTGCCAGCACCCTGGGACAGGGAAATTCACCCCTCCACTTT. Encoded protein: CASTLGQGNSPLHF.

The chain uses TRBV5-5 and TRBJ1-1, with a weak D call TRBD1 (6 bases). Germline V gives CDR1 SGHKS, CDR2 YYEKEE (reference sequence). The V end was cut by 0 bases, the J end by 4 bases, with 16 bases between. The CDR3 covers 16 residues. CDR3 loop: CASSLVGRGGFTEAFF. Here the CDR3 DNA reads TGTGCCAGCAGCTTGGTAGGCAGGGGAGGATTCACTGAAGCTTTCTTT.

The gene calls are TRBV18 and TRBJ1-6; weak D call: TRBD1 (5 bases). The germline V gene encodes CDR1 KGHSH and CDR2 LQKENI. V lost 1 base to trimming and J lost 6 bases, with 16 bases between them. The CDR3 length is 17 residues. The CDR3 region is CASSPLAGGHPNSPLHF. The CDR3 DNA follows: TGTGCCAGCTCACCACTAGCCGGCGGACACCCTAATTCACCCCTCCACTTT.

This clone has only a few counts. The chain joins TRBV30 to TRBJ1-2; no clear D gene. V lost 0 bases and J 4 bases, leaving 6 bases between the germline ends. CDR1 and CDR2 from the germline V gene are GTSNPN and SVGIG (reference sequence). This CDR3 has 12 amino acids. The CDR3 bases are TGTGCCTGGAGTGTCACATCCTATGGCTACACCTTC. It specifies CAWSVTSYGYTF.

The chain carries TRBV9 and TRBJ2-3; D may be TRBD2 (6 bases). Germline V gene data show CDR1 as SGDLS and CDR2 as YYNGEE. There are 15 residues in the CDR3. The V gene lost 0 bases and the J gene lost 2 bases, with 10 bases spanning the gap. CDR3 in DNA: TGTGCCAGCAGCGTAGTTGGCGGGGCCACAGATACGCAGTATTTT. It translates to CASSVVGGATDTQYF.